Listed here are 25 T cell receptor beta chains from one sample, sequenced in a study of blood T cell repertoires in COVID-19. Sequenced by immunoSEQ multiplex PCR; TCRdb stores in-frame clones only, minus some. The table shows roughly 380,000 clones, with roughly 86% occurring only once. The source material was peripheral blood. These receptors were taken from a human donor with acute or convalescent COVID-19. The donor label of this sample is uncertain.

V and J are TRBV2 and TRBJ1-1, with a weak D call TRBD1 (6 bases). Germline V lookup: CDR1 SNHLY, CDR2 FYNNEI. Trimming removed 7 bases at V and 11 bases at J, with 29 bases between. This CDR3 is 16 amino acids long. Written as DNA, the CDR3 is TGTGCCAGCACTCTCGGGTCGGGGGGCGCGGGATTAATGGCTTTCTTT. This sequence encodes CASTLGSGGAGLMAFF. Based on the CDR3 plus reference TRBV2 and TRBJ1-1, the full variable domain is EPEVTQTPSHQVTQMGQEVILRCVPISNHLYFYWYRQILGQKVEFLVSFYNNEISEKSEIFDDQFSVERPDGSNFTLKIRSTKLEDSAMYFCASTLGSGGAGLMAFFGQGTRLTVV.

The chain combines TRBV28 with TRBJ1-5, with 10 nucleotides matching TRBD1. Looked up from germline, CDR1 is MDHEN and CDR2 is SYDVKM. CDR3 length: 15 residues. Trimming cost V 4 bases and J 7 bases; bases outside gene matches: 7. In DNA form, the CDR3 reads TGTGCCAGCAGTTATAGACAGGGGGCAAGGCAGCCCCAGCATTTT. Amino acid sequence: CASSYRQGARQPQHF.

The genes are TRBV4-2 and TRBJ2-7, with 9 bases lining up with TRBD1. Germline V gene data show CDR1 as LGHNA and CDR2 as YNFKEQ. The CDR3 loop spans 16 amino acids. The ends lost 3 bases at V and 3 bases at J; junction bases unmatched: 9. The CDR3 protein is CASSQAWTGALYEQYF. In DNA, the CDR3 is TGTGCCAGCAGCCAGGCCTGGACAGGGGCTCTCTACGAGCAGTACTTC.

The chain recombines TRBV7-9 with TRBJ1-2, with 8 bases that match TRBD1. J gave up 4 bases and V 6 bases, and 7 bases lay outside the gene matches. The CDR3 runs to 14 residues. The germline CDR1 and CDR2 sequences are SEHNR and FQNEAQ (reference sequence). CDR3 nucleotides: TGTGCCAGCAGTCCCACAGGGGGGGGCTATGGCTACACCTTC. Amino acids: CASSPTGGGYGYTF.

CDR3 sequence reads: CASSDVAWGQRHGYTF. DNA of the CDR3: TGTGCCAGCAGTGACGTTGCCTGGGGACAGAGGCATGGCTACACCTTC. The V call is TRBV6-1, the J call TRBJ1-2; TRBD1 matches 7 bases. CDR1 is MNHNS and CDR2 is SASEGT in the germline V gene. The V and J ends lost 3 bases and 6 bases, in that order; junction bases with no gene match: 13. The CDR3 length is 16 residues.

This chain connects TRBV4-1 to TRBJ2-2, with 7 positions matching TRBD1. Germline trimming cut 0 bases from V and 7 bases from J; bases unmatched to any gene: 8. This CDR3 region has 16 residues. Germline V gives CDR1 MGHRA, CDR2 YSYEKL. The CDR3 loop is CASSQDRQGPLGELFF. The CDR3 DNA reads TGCGCCAGCAGCCAAGATCGACAGGGACCCCTCGGGGAGCTGTTTTTT.

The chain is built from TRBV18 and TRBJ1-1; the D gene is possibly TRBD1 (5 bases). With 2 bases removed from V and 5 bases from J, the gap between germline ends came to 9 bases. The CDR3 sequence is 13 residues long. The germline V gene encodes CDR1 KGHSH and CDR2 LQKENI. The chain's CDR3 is CASSPVTVTEAFF. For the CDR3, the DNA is TGTGCCAGCTCACCAGTGACAGTAACTGAAGCTTTCTTT.

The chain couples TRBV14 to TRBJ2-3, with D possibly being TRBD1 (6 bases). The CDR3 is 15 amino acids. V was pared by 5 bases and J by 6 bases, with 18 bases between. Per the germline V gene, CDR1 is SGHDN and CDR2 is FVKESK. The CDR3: CASSNRGRGMDTQYF. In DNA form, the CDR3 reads TGTGCCAGCAGCAATAGGGGCAGGGGAATGGATACGCAGTATTTT.

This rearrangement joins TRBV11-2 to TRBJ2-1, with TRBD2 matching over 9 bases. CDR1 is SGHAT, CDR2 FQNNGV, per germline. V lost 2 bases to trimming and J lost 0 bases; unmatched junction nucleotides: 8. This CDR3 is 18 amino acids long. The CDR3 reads CASSLRGLALSSYNEQFF. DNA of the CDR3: TGTGCCAGCAGCTTACGGGGACTAGCCTTGAGCTCCTACAATGAGCAGTTCTTC.

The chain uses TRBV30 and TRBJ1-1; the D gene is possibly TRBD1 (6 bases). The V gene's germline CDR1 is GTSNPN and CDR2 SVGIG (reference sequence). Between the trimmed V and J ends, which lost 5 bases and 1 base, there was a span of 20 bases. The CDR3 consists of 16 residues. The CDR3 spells CAWDEAPTGPNTEAFF. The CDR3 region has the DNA TGTGCCTGGGACGAAGCACCGACAGGCCCGAACACTGAAGCTTTCTTT.

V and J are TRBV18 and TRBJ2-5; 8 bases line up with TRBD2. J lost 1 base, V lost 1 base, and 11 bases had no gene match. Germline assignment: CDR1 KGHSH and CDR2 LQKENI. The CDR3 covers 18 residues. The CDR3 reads CASSPRIGRALGQETQYF. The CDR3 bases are TGTGCCAGCTCACCACGCATCGGGAGGGCCCTCGGCCAAGAGACCCAGTACTTC.

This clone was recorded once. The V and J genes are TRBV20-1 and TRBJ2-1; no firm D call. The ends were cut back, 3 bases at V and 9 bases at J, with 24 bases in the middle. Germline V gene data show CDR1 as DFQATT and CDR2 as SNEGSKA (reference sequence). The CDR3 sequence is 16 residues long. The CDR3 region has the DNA TGCAGTGCTAGTGACGCAGCGAGCCGATGGTCCGTTGAGCAGTTCTTC. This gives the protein CSASDAASRWSVEQFF.

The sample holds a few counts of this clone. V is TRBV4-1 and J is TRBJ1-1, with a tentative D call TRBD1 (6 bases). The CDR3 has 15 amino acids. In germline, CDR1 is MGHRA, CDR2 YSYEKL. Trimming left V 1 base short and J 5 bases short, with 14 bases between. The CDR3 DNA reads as TGCGCCAGCAGCCAAGCGTTCAGGGGCAGGACTGAAGCTTTCTTT. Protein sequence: CASSQAFRGRTEAFF.

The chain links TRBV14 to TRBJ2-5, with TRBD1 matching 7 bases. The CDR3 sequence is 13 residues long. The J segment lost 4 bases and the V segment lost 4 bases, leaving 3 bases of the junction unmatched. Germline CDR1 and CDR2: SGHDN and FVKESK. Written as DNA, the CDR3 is TGTGCCAGCAGCCTCAACAGGGGAGAGACCCAGTACTTC. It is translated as CASSLNRGETQYF. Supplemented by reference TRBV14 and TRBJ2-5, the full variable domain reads EAGVTQFPSHSVIEKGQTVTLRCDPISGHDNLYWYRRVMGKEIKFLLHFVKESKQDESGMPNNRFLAERTGGTYSTLKVQPAELEDSGVYFCASSLNRGETQYFGPGTRLLVL.

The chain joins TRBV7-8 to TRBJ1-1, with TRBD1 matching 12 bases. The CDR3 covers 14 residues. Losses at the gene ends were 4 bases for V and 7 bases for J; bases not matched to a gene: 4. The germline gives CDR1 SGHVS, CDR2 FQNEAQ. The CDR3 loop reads CASSSGQGASEAFF. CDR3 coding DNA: TGTGCCAGCAGCTCGGGACAGGGGGCTAGTGAAGCTTTCTTT. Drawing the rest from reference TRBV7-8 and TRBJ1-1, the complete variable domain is GAGVSQSPRYKVAKRGQDVALRCDPISGHVSLFWYQQALGQGPEFLTYFQNEAQLDKSGLPSDRFFAERPEGSVSTLKIQRTQQEDSAVYLCASSSGQGASEAFFGQGTRLTVV.

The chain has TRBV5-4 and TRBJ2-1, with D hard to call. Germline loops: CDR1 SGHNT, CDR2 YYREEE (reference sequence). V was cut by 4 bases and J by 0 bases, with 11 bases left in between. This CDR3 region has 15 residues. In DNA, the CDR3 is TGTGCCAGCAGCCCAATTACACGCTCCTACAATGAGCAGTTCTTC. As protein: CASSPITRSYNEQFF.

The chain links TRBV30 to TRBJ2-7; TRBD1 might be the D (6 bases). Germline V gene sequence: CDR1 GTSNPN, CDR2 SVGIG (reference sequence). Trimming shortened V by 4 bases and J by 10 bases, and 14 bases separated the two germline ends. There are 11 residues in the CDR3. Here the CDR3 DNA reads TGTGCCTGGAATATCGGCAGGGGCCAGTACTTC. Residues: CAWNIGRGQYF.

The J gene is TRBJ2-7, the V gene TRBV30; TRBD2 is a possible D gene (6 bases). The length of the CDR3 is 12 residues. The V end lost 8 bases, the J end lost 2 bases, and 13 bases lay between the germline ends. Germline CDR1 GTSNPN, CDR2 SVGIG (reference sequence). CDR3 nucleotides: TGTGCCGGAACCGGGAGCACCTACGAGCAGTACTTC. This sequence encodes CAGTGSTYEQYF. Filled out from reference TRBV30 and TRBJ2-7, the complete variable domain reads SQTIHQWPATLVQPVGSPLSLECTVEGTSNPNLYWYRQAAGRGLQLLFYSVGIGQISSEVPQNLSASRPQDRQFILSSKKLLLSDSGFYLCAGTGSTYEQYFGPGTRLTVT.

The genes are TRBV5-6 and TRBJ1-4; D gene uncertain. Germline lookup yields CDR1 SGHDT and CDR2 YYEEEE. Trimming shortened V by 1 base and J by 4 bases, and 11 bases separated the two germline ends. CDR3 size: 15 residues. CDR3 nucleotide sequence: TGTGCCAGCAGCTTGCTCTGGGCAGATAATGAAAAACTGTTTTTT. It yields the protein CASSLLWADNEKLFF.

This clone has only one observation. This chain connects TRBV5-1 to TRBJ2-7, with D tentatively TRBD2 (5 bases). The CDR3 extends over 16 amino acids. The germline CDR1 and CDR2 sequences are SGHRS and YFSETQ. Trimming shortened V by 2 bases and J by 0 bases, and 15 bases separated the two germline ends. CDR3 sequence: CASSFLRTGNSYEQYF. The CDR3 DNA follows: TGCGCCAGCAGCTTTCTCCGGACGGGAAACTCCTACGAGCAGTACTTC.

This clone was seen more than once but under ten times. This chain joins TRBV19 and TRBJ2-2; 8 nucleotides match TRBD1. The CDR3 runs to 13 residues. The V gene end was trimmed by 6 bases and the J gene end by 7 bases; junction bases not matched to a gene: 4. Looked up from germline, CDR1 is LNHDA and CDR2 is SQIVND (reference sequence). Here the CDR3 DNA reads TGTGCCAGTAGCAGGGGGCGAAACGGGGAGCTGTTTTTT. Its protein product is CASSRGRNGELFF.

This CDR3 reads CASSPPGRTGNEQFF. The CDR3 DNA is TGTGCCAGCTCACCACCGGGCCGGACTGGCAATGAGCAGTTCTTC. V is TRBV18 and J is TRBJ2-1; tentative D call: TRBD2 (5 bases). The germline V gene encodes CDR1 KGHSH and CDR2 LQKENI. Trimming removed 0 bases at V and 6 bases at J, with 12 bases between. The CDR3 loop spans 15 amino acids.

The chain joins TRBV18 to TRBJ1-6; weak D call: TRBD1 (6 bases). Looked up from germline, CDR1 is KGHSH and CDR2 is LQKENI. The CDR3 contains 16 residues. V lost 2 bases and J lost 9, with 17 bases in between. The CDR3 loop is CASSPALTGKVSPLHF. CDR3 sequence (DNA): TGTGCCAGCTCACCAGCCCTAACAGGGAAGGTTTCACCCCTCCACTTT.

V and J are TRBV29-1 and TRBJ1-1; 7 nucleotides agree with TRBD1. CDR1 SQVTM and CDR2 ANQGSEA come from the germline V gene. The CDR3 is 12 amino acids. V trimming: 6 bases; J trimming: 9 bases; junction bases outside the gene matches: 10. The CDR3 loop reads CSVRTSTGQAFF. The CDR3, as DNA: TGCAGCGTCCGTACCTCGACAGGGCAAGCTTTCTTT.

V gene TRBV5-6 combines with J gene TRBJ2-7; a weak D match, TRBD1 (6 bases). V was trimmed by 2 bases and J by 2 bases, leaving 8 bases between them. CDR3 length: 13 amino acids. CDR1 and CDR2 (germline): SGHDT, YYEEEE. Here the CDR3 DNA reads TGTGCCAGCAGCTTTCCAGGGGCCTACGAGCAGTACTTC. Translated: CASSFPGAYEQYF.